This entry lists 31 T cell receptor beta chains sequenced from one sample in a study of shared T cell receptors in the human thymus (dated by TCRdb to the early 2020s). Library preparation used the immunoSEQ multiplex PCR assay. TCRdb took over this immuneACCESS table, retaining in-frame rearrangements with V and J assigned. Such tables are incomplete; in checked studies, under half of the missing clones stem from an unresolved V gene, and the remainder is unexplained. The sample table contains 500,000 to 750,000 clones; only one count was recorded for 70% to 90% of them. 0.01% of the sample is in the top ten clones. The same sample was also studied in work on human thymus T cells.

The sequencing input was thymocytes. These receptors all come from a boy under two years old with a congenital heart defect. Donor details come from another sample of the same person, matched by shared clones.

The rearrangement links TRBV9 to TRBJ1-5; 10 nucleotides line up with TRBD1. CDR1 and CDR2 (germline): SGDLS, YYNGEE. Trimming removed 3 bases from V and 5 bases from J; junction bases left unmatched: 8. This CDR3 contains 16 residues. The CDR3: CASSGGEGTGDQPQHF. In nucleotides, the CDR3 is TGTGCCAGCAGCGGGGGGGAGGGGACAGGGGATCAGCCCCAGCATTTT.

This chain joins TRBV19 and TRBJ1-2; 7 nucleotides line up with TRBD1. Germline CDR1 reads LNHDA; CDR2 reads SQIVND (reference sequence). With 4 bases clipped from V and 7 bases from J, the junction kept 9 bases outside the gene matches. This CDR3 spans 14 amino acids. CDR3 protein: CASSRGPGQFGYTF. In DNA form, the CDR3 reads TGTGCCAGTAGTAGGGGGCCGGGACAGTTTGGCTACACCTTC.

The V and J genes are TRBV10-3 and TRBJ1-3; TRBD1 aligns across 9 bases. The junction had 6 bases not matched to a gene; V was cut back by 3 bases and J by 3 bases. The CDR3 has 16 amino acids. Germline V gene data show CDR1 as ENHRY and CDR2 as SYGVKD. The CDR3 sequence: CAISDPQGALGNTIYF. CDR3 nucleotide sequence: TGTGCCATCAGTGACCCACAGGGGGCGCTTGGAAACACCATATATTTT.

Turning to this clone: This CDR3 is also generated by other DNA sequences in the sample. The rearrangement links TRBV28 to TRBJ1-2; the D is unclear. The CDR3 consists of 11 residues. V lost 6 bases and J lost 5, with 7 bases in between. Germline V gene sequence: CDR1 MDHEN, CDR2 SYDVKM. Here the CDR3 reads CASSPSYGYTF. CDR3 bases: TGTGCCAGCAGCCCGTCTTATGGCTACACCTTC.

CDR3 DNA: TGTGCCAGCAGCCCAAGGGACAGCCAAGAGACCCAGTACTTC. This gives the protein CASSPRDSQETQYF. This chain uses TRBV5-5 with TRBJ2-5; 7 positions agree with TRBD1. The CDR3 runs to 14 residues. The junction had 4 bases not matched to a gene; V was cut back by 4 bases and J by 1 base. Per the germline V gene, CDR1 is SGHKS and CDR2 is YYEKEE (reference sequence). The whole variable domain, filled in from reference TRBV5-5 and TRBJ2-5, reads DAGVTQSPTHLIKTRGQQVTLRCSPISGHKSVSWYQQVLGQGPQFIFQYYEKEERGRGNFPDRFSARQFPNYSSELNVNALLLGDSALYLCASSPRDSQETQYFGPGTRLLVL.

The V gene is TRBV18, the J gene TRBJ2-3; 7 positions agree with TRBD1. This CDR3 has 15 residues. The V and J ends lost 2 bases and 2 bases, in that order; junction bases with no gene match: 4. Germline V lookup: CDR1 KGHSH, CDR2 LQKENI. The chain's CDR3 is CASSPTQGVTDTQYF. DNA for the CDR3: TGTGCCAGCTCACCAACTCAGGGGGTCACAGATACGCAGTATTTT.

The chain combines TRBV28 with TRBJ1-1; 8 bases match TRBD1. This CDR3 is built from 15 residues. The germline gives CDR1 MDHEN, CDR2 SYDVKM. With V trimmed by 4 bases and J by 0 bases, 4 bases remained unmatched. The CDR3: CASSSRTGMNTEAFF. The CDR3, as DNA: TGTGCCAGCAGTTCCCGGACAGGGATGAACACTGAAGCTTTCTTT.

The chain carries TRBV25-1 and TRBJ1-1; 8 bases map to TRBD1. V lost 8 bases to trimming and J lost 6 bases; unmatched junction nucleotides: 11. Germline CDR1 MGHDK, CDR2 SYGVNS. The CDR3 extends over 14 amino acids. CDR3 residues: CASAREDRAAEAFF. The CDR3 nucleotides read TGTGCCAGCGCCCGAGAGGACAGGGCCGCTGAAGCTTTCTTT.

Comment on this clone: Different DNA sequences within this sample yield the same CDR3. The chain has TRBV27 and TRBJ2-1, with 7 nucleotides matching TRBD2. CDR1 MNHEY and CDR2 SMNVEV come from the germline V gene (reference sequence). V trimming: 3 bases; J trimming: 1 base; junction bases outside the gene matches: 3. CDR3 length: 15 amino acids. The CDR3 spells CASSFGGGSYNEQFF. The CDR3 nucleotides read TGTGCCAGCAGTTTCGGGGGAGGGTCCTACAATGAGCAGTTCTTC.

This rearrangement joins TRBV11-2 to TRBJ2-3; 7 bases map to TRBD2. The CDR3 has 15 amino acids. The junction had 7 bases not matched to a gene; V was cut back by 5 bases and J by 2 bases. The germline CDR1 and CDR2 sequences are SGHAT and FQNNGV. The CDR3 DNA is TGTGCCAGCAGCCCTCCGGGACTATCCACAGATACGCAGTATTTT. Protein product: CASSPPGLSTDTQYF.

The chain combines TRBV11-3 with TRBJ2-7, with D possibly being TRBD1 (6 bases). The V gene lost 1 base and the J gene lost 0 bases, with 10 bases spanning the gap. Germline assignment: CDR1 SGHNT and CDR2 YENEEA. The CDR3 is 15 amino acids. CDR3 amino acids: CASSLGTASSYEQYF. For the CDR3, the DNA is TGTGCCAGCAGCTTAGGGACAGCGAGCTCCTACGAGCAGTACTTC.

The J gene is TRBJ2-7, the V gene TRBV12-5, with D uncertain. Germline V gene sequence: CDR1 LGHNT, CDR2 FRNRAP. The CDR3 consists of 16 residues. Trimming took 2 bases from V and 2 from J, leaving 16 bases between them. The CDR3 reads CASGLTHTGGTYEQYF. CDR3 bases: TGTGCTAGTGGTTTGACGCATACTGGCGGTACCTACGAGCAGTACTTC.

The chain combines TRBV6-6 with TRBJ2-3; TRBD2 aligns across 8 bases. The CDR3 extends over 14 amino acids. Per germline, CDR1 MNHNY and CDR2 SVGAGI (reference sequence). The ends lost 0 bases at V and 14 bases at J; junction bases unmatched: 10. The CDR3 is CASSYSASGLEGYF. CDR3 bases: TGTGCCAGCAGTTACTCGGCCTCGGGACTAGAGGGGTATTTT.

This sequence joins TRBV27 and TRBJ2-7; the match to TRBD1 covers 7 bases. Trimming removed 2 bases from V and 1 base from J; junction bases left unmatched: 5. Germline CDR1 and CDR2: MNHEY and SMNVEV (reference sequence). The CDR3 has 15 residues. CDR3 nucleotide sequence: TGTGCCAGCAGTTTACAAGACAGGGAATCCTACGAGCAGTACTTC. Amino acid sequence: CASSLQDRESYEQYF.

This chain uses TRBV5-5 with TRBJ2-3, with D unresolved. The length of the CDR3 is 16 residues. Germline V gene data show CDR1 as SGHKS and CDR2 as YYEKEE (reference sequence). V dropped 5 bases and J dropped 2 bases, with 18 bases sitting between them. The CDR3 DNA sequence: TGTGCCAGCAGGGTTTTTGCGCGAAGCTTCACAGATACGCAGTATTTT. Its translation is CASRVFARSFTDTQYF.

The chain recombines TRBV14 with TRBJ1-1; D ambiguous. Per germline, CDR1 SGHDN and CDR2 FVKESK. V was cut by 1 base and J by 10 bases, with 13 bases left in between. The CDR3 contains 13 residues. The CDR3 DNA follows: TGTGCCAGCAGCCAAGTAGTAAGCCCTAGAGCTTTCTTT. Translated, it gives CASSQVVSPRAFF.

The CDR3, as DNA: TGTGCCAGCAGCTGGGCGGCGGGAGGGCGGGATGAGCAGTTCTTC. It specifies CASSWAAGGRDEQFF. The chain couples TRBV25-1 to TRBJ2-1; 9 nucleotides line up with TRBD2. The germline V gene encodes CDR1 MGHDK and CDR2 SYGVNS. After removal of 6 bases from V and 8 bases from J, the junction contained 11 bases not matched to a gene. The CDR3 spans 15 residues.

Regarding this clone: The junction and the germline gene differ at one end; a read error may be behind it. The chain combines TRBV25-1 with TRBJ2-3, with unresolved D. The CDR3 extends over 11 amino acids. Germline V gives CDR1 MGHDK, CDR2 SYGVNS. The CDR3 sequence is CASSEYHRVVF. The CDR3 nucleotides read TGTGCCAGCAGTGAATATCATCGGGTAGTTTTT.

This rearrangement joins TRBV11-3 to TRBJ1-2; TRBD1 is a possible D gene (6 bases). V was pared by 4 bases and J by 6 bases, with 18 bases between. This CDR3 contains 15 residues. CDR1 and CDR2 from the germline V gene are SGHNT and YENEEA. The CDR3: CASSSLGGLGDGYTF. The CDR3, as DNA: TGTGCCAGCAGCTCCCTGGGGGGGCTGGGGGATGGCTACACCTTC.

This rearrangement joins TRBV7-2 to TRBJ1-5; D not resolved. The CDR3 length is 13 residues. Germline-derived CDR1 and CDR2 are SGHTA and FQGNSA. The V end lost 2 bases, the J end lost 2 bases, and 4 bases lay between the germline ends. CDR3 sequence: CASSLPGNQPQHF. The CDR3 DNA follows: TGTGCCAGCAGCTTACCGGGCAATCAGCCCCAGCATTTT.

This sequence joins TRBV19 and TRBJ2-1; TRBD2 matches 10 bases. With 4 bases clipped from V and 3 bases from J, the junction kept 6 bases outside the gene matches. This CDR3 spans 16 amino acids. Germline V lookup: CDR1 LNHDA, CDR2 SQIVND (reference sequence). Written as DNA, the CDR3 is TGTGCCAGTAGTAGGGGCCGGACTAGCGGCTACAATGAGCAGTTCTTC. It encodes CASSRGRTSGYNEQFF.

This clone has a single count. The CDR3 bases are TGCGCCAGCAGTGGGACTAGCGGACCCCTCACCGGGGAGCTGTTTTTT. Encoded protein: CASSGTSGPLTGELFF. The V gene is TRBV5-1, the J gene TRBJ2-2; 11 bases align to TRBD2. Germline values: CDR1 SGHRS, CDR2 YFSETQ. This CDR3 has 16 amino acids. V dropped 5 bases and J dropped 4; count of bases not matched to a gene: 7.

The V and J genes are TRBV29-1 and TRBJ2-7, with TRBD1 matching over 10 bases. The V gene's germline CDR1 is SQVTM and CDR2 ANQGSEA. V shed 8 bases and J 6 bases; nucleotides not matched to a gene: 7. This CDR3 is built from 12 residues. CDR3 loop: CSPRDRGCEQYF. DNA for the CDR3: TGCAGCCCCCGGGACAGGGGTTGCGAGCAGTACTTC.

The chain carries TRBV11-2 and TRBJ2-1; TRBD1 aligns across 8 bases. V gave up 5 bases and J gave up 8 bases; unmatched junction bases: 11. CDR1 and CDR2 from the germline V gene are SGHAT and FQNNGV. CDR3 size: 15 residues. CDR3 nucleotide sequence: TGTGCCAGCAGCCCGAGGTCGGGACAGGTCGATGAGCAGTTCTTC. Its translation: CASSPRSGQVDEQFF. The whole variable domain, remainder taken from reference TRBV11-2 and TRBJ2-1, is EAGVAQSPRYKIIEKRQSVAFWCNPISGHATLYWYQQILGQGPKLLIQFQNNGVVDDSQLPKDRFSAERLKGVDSTLKIQPAKLEDSAVYLCASSPRSGQVDEQFFGPGTRLTVL.

This chain links TRBV5-1 with TRBJ2-5; 7 bases are shared with TRBD2. There are 15 residues in the CDR3. The ends lost 0 bases at V and 1 base at J; junction bases unmatched: 3. Germline V gene lookup returns CDR1 SGHRS and CDR2 YFSETQ. In DNA form, the CDR3 reads TGCGCCAGCAGCTTGGGGGCGGGAGCCCAAGAGACCCAGTACTTC. This encodes CASSLGAGAQETQYF.

This clone was observed a single time. V usage is TRBV2 and J usage is TRBJ1-2; D is ambiguous. V lost 2 bases and J lost 4, with 8 bases in between. The CDR3 length is 13 residues. CDR1 SNHLY and CDR2 FYNNEI come from the germline V gene. The DNA for the CDR3 is TGTGCCAGCAGTGAATCCTGCGGCTATGGCTACACCTTC. This codes for CASSESCGYGYTF.

Note on this clone: Compared with germline, one end of the junction differs, possibly owing to a read error. This chain connects TRBV4-3 to TRBJ1-2; D gene uncertain. The CDR3 is 12 amino acids. Germline assignment: CDR1 LGHNA and CDR2 YSLEER. CDR3 coding DNA: TGCGCCAGCAGCCAAGGAAACAAGCGATACTCCTTC. The encoded protein is CASSQGNKRYSF.

The chain employs TRBV27 and TRBJ2-5; D unresolved. Germline assignment: CDR1 MNHEY and CDR2 SMNVEV (reference sequence). There are 8 residues in the CDR3. CDR3 sequence: CAAETQYF. The CDR3 DNA is TGTGCTGCGGAGACCCAGTACTTC.

The chain carries TRBV14 and TRBJ2-1, with 9 bases matching TRBD1. With V trimmed by 0 bases and J by 8 bases, 8 bases remained unmatched. Germline CDR1 reads SGHDN; CDR2 reads FVKESK. The CDR3 has 16 residues. CDR3 DNA sequence: TGTGCCAGCAGCCAAGAAGTTCCGGACAGGGGTCATGAGCAGTTCTTC. Encoded protein: CASSQEVPDRGHEQFF.

As regards this clone: The same CDR3 arises from other DNA sequences in this sample as well. The chain couples TRBV27 to TRBJ2-7; possible D gene TRBD1, 6 bases. The CDR3 has 13 amino acids. Germline V lookup: CDR1 MNHEY, CDR2 SMNVEV (reference sequence). Deletions cut 5 bases from V and 2 bases from J, with 10 bases between. For the CDR3, the DNA is TGTGCCAGCAGTCTCCGGACAGCCTACGAGCAGTACTTC. Translated: CASSLRTAYEQYF.

This clone was seen more than once but under ten times. The V gene is TRBV7-9, the J gene TRBJ1-3; D gene unclear. The CDR3 is 16 residues long. Per germline, CDR1 SEHNR and CDR2 FQNEAQ (reference sequence). The germline V and J ends were trimmed by 2 bases and 0 bases, with 11 bases remaining between them. The CDR3 DNA reads TGTGCCAGCAGCTTAAAGTGGGCGAGCTCTGGAAACACCATATATTTT. As protein: CASSLKWASSGNTIYF.